A selection of T cell receptor beta chains follows, all from one sample in a study of CD8 T cells in ankylosing spondylitis. TCRdb analysed the 5' RACE reads with MiXCR anew, one entry per CDR3 protein. Found here are 670,000 or so distinct CDR3 sequences, under 20% of them singletons; the top ten hold 19%. The sequenced sample consisted of blood, either unsorted or a sorted T cell fraction (not recorded which). All receptors come from a male donor with ankylosing spondylitis. The CDR3 runs from the conserved cysteine through the conserved F or W. D genes are given only for firm matches. Expanded clones are given a class, and other clones once, few, many or no size at all.

J: TRBJ2-4; D: TRBD2; size: -; V: TRBV6-2/TRBV6-3; DNA: TGTGCCAGCAGCTACCCCCCGGGAGGAGTACTAGCCAAAAACATTCAGTACTTC; CDR3: CASSYPPGGVLAKNIQYF
J: TRBJ2-5; D: TRBD2; size: -; V: TRBV5-1; DNA: TGCGCCAGCAGCCCGGGGGGGCGGTACCAAGAGACCCAGTACTTC; CDR3: CASSPGGRYQETQYF
J: TRBJ2-7; D: -; size: few; V: TRBV20-1; DNA: TGCAGTGCGCAACAGGGCCCCTACGAGCAGTACTTC; CDR3: CSAQQGPYEQYF
J: TRBJ1-2; D: TRBD1; size: few; V: TRBV20-1; DNA: TGCAGTGCTATAACTACAGGGGGCTTGGACTATGGCTACACCTTC; CDR3: CSAITTGGLDYGYTF
J: TRBJ2-5; D: TRBD1; size: -; V: TRBV10-3; DNA: TGTGCCATCAGTCCGGGACAGGGGGACCTTTGGTTAAAAGAGACCCAGTACTTC; CDR3: CAISPGQGDLWLKETQYF
J: TRBJ2-3; D: TRBD2; size: -; V: TRBV4-3; DNA: TGCGCCAGCAGCCAAGGGTTTGGACTAGCGGTCACAGATACGCAGTATTTT; CDR3: CASSQGFGLAVTDTQYF
J: TRBJ2-5; D: TRBD1; size: -; V: TRBV4-3; DNA: TGCGCCAGCAGCCAGGAAATAGTCGGGACAGGGTTTTACGAGACCCAGTACTTC; CDR3: CASSQEIVGTGFYETQYF
J: TRBJ2-4; D: TRBD2; size: -; V: TRBV5-5; DNA: TGTGCCAGCAGCTTGGTCCTAGCGGGATCGAAAAACATTCAGTACTTC; CDR3: CASSLVLAGSKNIQYF
J: TRBJ2-7; D: -; size: many; V: TRBV29-1; DNA: TGCAGCGTTGAAGAGGGACCGTCCTACGAGCAGTACTTC; CDR3: CSVEEGPSYEQYF
J: TRBJ2-1; D: -; size: -; V: TRBV5-6; DNA: TGTGCCAGCAGTTCCTCCGGGACCACTTACAATGAGCAGTTCTTC; CDR3: CASSSSGTTYNEQFF
J: TRBJ2-5; D: TRBD2; size: -; V: TRBV30; DNA: TGTGCCTGGAGTGTACTGCGTACATGGGGGAGGGCTGGTGAGACCCAGTACTTC; CDR3: CAWSVLRTWGRAGETQYF
J: TRBJ2-7; D: -; size: -; V: TRBV4-3; DNA: TGCGCCAGCAGCCAAGATCTTGGGGATCCCTACGAGCAGTACTTC; CDR3: CASSQDLGDPYEQYF
J: TRBJ2-7; D: -; size: -; V: TRBV3-1; DNA: TGTGCCAGCAGCCAGGCCTTCTCCGAGCAGTACTTC; CDR3: CASSQAFSEQYF
J: TRBJ1-6; D: -; size: few; V: TRBV15; DNA: TGTGCCACCAGCAGAGACCCCCCACCTGGATCCCATTCACCCCTCCACTTT; CDR3: CATSRDPPPGSHSPLHF
J: TRBJ1-1; D: -; size: few; V: TRBV7-2; DNA: TGTGCCAGCAGCCCCCAGGTAGGGACTGAAGCTTTCTTT; CDR3: CASSPQVGTEAFF
J: TRBJ1-5; D: -; size: many; V: TRBV10-2; DNA: TGCGCCAGCAGTGAGTCAGGGGTTAATCAGCCCCAGCATTTT; CDR3: CASSESGVNQPQHF
J: TRBJ2-5; D: TRBD2; size: few; V: TRBV12-3/TRBV12-4; DNA: TGTGCCAGCAGTTCGGGACTAGCGGGGGCATTGGAGACCCAGTACTTC; CDR3: CASSSGLAGALETQYF
J: TRBJ1-1; D: -; size: few; V: TRBV12-3/TRBV12-4; DNA: TGTGCCAGCAGTTTAGAGGGGTGGAACACTGAAGCTTTCTTT; CDR3: CASSLEGWNTEAFF
J: TRBJ1-2; D: -; size: few; V: TRBV29-1; DNA: TGCAGCGTTGATTGGCAGAGGGAGGATGGCTACACCTTC; CDR3: CSVDWQREDGYTF
J: TRBJ2-7; D: -; size: few; V: TRBV6-5; DNA: TGTGCCAGTATAGGGGAGAGTTTCGAGCAGTACTTC; CDR3: CASIGESFEQYF
J: TRBJ2-7; D: -; size: -; V: TRBV21-1; DNA: TGTGCCAGCCCCCGGGACAGGCCCACCTACGAGCAGTACTTC; CDR3: CASPRDRPTYEQYF
J: TRBJ2-3; D: -; size: many; V: TRBV5-1; DNA: TGCGCCAGCAGCTTGGCCGACTATCTCACAGATACGCAGTATTTT; CDR3: CASSLADYLTDTQYF
J: TRBJ1-2; D: -; size: -; V: TRBV18; DNA: TGTGCCAGCTCACCACCCGGCAGGGTCGGGGGCTACACCTTC; CDR3: CASSPPGRVGGYTF
J: TRBJ2-7; D: TRBD1; size: many; V: TRBV12-3/TRBV12-4; DNA: TGTGCCAGCGGGACAGGGGGGCACGAGCAGTACTTC; CDR3: CASGTGGHEQYF
J: TRBJ2-7; D: TRBD1; size: many; V: TRBV5-1; DNA: TGCGCCAGCAGCTTGTCAACAGGGGCCTACGAGCAGTACTTC; CDR3: CASSLSTGAYEQYF
J: TRBJ2-7; D: TRBD2; size: -; V: TRBV15; DNA: TGTGCCACCGGAGGCTCGGGAGGGAGCTCCTACGAGCAGTACTTC; CDR3: CATGGSGGSSYEQYF
J: TRBJ2-2; D: -; size: few; V: TRBV7-2; DNA: TGTGCCAGCAGCTCCCAAAGCCTCACCGGGGAGCTGTTTTTT; CDR3: CASSSQSLTGELFF